This paragraph reports one T cell receptor (beta chain). The data were taken from a study of OX40 agonist ivuxolimab in advanced cancers. On the study more broadly: Ivuxolimab was delivered to patients intravenously every 2 weeks at doses spanning 0.01 to 10 mg/kg. Prior anti-PD-1, anti-PD-L1 or anti-CTLA-4 therapy was allowed; around 40% had some.

Generated by immunoSEQ multiplex PCR, the TCRdb table keeps only in-frame clones and is missing some. Of more than 15,000 clones listed, around four fifths are singletons. The CDR3 is 15 residues long. V dropped 5 bases and J dropped 3; count of bases not matched to a gene: 6. In germline, CDR1 is LNHDA, CDR2 SQIVND (reference sequence). Patients were ruled out by autoimmune disease history or systemic immunosuppression. The V and J genes are TRBV19 and TRBJ2-7; 11 bases line up with TRBD2. This clonotype was sampled from an adult with an advanced solid tumor such as melanoma, head and neck, liver or kidney cancer. The sample here was CD4+ or CD8+ T cells sorted from blood, taken in a trial of the OX40 agonist ivuxolimab. The CDR3 spells CASSAGLAGFYEQYF. Written as DNA, the CDR3 is TGTGCCAGTAGTGCCGGACTAGCGGGCTTCTACGAGCAGTACTTC.